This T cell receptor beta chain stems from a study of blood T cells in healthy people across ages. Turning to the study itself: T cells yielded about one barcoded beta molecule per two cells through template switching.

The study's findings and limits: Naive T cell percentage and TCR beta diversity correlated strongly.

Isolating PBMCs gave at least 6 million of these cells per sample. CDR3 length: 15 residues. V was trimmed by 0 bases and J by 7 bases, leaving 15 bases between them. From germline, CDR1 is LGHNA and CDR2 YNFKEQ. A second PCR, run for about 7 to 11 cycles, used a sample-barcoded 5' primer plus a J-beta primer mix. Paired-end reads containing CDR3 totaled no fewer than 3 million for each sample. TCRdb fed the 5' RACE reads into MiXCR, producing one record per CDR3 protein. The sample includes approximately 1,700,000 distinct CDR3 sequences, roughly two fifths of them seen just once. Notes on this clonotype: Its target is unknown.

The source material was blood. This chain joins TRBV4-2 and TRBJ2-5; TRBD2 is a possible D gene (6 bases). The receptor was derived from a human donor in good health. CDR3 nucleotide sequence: TGTGCCAGCAGCCAAGATAGAGAGCGGGTAGGGACCCAGTACTTC. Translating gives CASSQDRERVGTQYF.